Sequencing of this T cell receptor (beta chain) was carried out in a study of blood T cell repertoires in COVID-19. The table came from immunoSEQ multiplex PCR; TCRdb's copy has only in-frame clones and leaves some out. The profile shows just over 250,000 clones, around 87% of them singletons. Germline values: CDR1 SGDLS, CDR2 YYNGEE. This CDR3 is 16 amino acids long. The ends lost 4 bases at V and 2 bases at J; junction bases unmatched: 8. Input material: peripheral blood. V usage is TRBV9 and J usage is TRBJ2-3; 9 bases align to TRBD2. The sequence came from a woman in her forties or fifties with acute or convalescent COVID-19. The CDR3: CASSPPLAGYTDTQYF. The CDR3 nucleotides are TGTGCCAGCAGCCCCCCCCTAGCGGGATACACAGATACGCAGTATTTT.